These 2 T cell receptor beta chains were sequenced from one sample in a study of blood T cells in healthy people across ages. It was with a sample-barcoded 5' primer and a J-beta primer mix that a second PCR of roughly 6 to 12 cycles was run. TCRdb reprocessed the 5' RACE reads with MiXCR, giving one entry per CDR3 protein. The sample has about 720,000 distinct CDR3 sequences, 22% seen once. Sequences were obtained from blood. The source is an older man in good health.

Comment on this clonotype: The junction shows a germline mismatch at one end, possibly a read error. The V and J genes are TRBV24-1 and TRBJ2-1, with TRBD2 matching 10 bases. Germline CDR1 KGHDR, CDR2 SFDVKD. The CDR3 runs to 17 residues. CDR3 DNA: TGTGCCATCAGTGATTTGGCTAGCGGGAGATCCTACAATGAGCAGTTCTTC. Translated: CAISDLASGRSYNEQFF.

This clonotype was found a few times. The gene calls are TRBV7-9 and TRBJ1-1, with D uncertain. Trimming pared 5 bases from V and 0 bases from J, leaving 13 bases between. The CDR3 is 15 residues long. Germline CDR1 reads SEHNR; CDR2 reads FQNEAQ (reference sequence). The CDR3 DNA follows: TGTGCCAGCAGCAACGGGAACAGTTTGAACACTGAAGCTTTCTTT. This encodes CASSNGNSLNTEAFF.